This T cell receptor (beta chain) originates from a study of T cells in Graves' hyperthyroidism and ophthalmopathy (dated by TCRdb to the late 2010s). The study in broad terms: Peripheral blood was sampled at the time of initial diagnosis, prior to any treatment. TCR Vbeta CDR3 sequencing of roughly 140 peripheral blood samples (fewer than 45 ophthalmopathy, 75 or so hyperthyroidism and 17 progressor patients) is reported in the paper. The roughly 91 discovery patients were randomly divided into training and test sets at a 7:3 ratio. In roughly six Graves' hyperthyroidism patients, the study also compared T-cell repertoires from thyroid tissue with T-cell repertoires from blood. After blood sampling, hyperthyroidism patients were treated with methimazole at a starting dose of 30 mg daily, and ophthalmopathy patients were treated with high-dose intravenous methylprednisolone. Prospective prediction of ophthalmopathy was tested in an independent validation cohort consisting of under 20 hyperthyroidism patients and about 17 patients who later progressed to ophthalmopathy. To identify distinguishing TCR V-J signatures, a discovery cohort of about a hundred patients was used, comprising 43 with Graves' ophthalmopathy and 57 with stable Graves' hyperthyroidism.

TCR beta CDR3 regions were amplified from RNA transcripts. For the first round of RT-PCR on the TCR CDR3, the HTBI primer set was used together with the Qiagen OneStep RT-PCR kit. A second multiplex PCR round built the libraries, followed by size selection and purification. The libraries were sequenced on an Illumina HiSeq2000 using paired-end 100 bp reads. For the original study's pipeline: SOAPnuke was used to process the raw data, removing reads that contained adapters or uncalled bases, had a mean Phred below 15, or lacked an exact match to the constant primer or identifier. High-quality paired reads were merged with COPE v1.2.5, and unique nucleotide sequences were defined as clonotypes. Clonotypes were aligned to IMGT TRBV, TRBD and TRBJ reference segments using MiTCR v1.1. The analysis included only V-J combinations with a frequency above 0.0001, which together covered roughly 99% of the repertoires. The TCS score was defined as F50 (clonal expansion) divided by E x V (chaos), with BLOSUM62-based TCRdist calculated between CDR3 peptides within each V-J. Welch's t-statistics and random forest reduced 500 to 650 V-J features to around 14, which were used in a naive Bayes classifier (R e1071). TCRdb redid the processing of the public reads, applying fastp at Q25 and MiXCR, and retained in-frame beta chains. One record per CDR3 amino acid sequence lists the most common genes and DNA. For this entry, the V and J calls and clone size follow TCRdb and not the study's own pipeline. This sample has some 460,000 distinct CDR3 sequences in its table, and approximately 14% of those were observed once. The top ten constitute 7.5% to 8% of the sample.

This clonotype was recorded at least ten times. Its antigen specificity is not known. Base-call qualities are not available, and no considerably larger clone is one nucleotide away. The paper's findings and limits, for the study overall: Blood samples also contained most of the expanded thyroid clonotypes (frequency above 0.001), which suggests that blood repertoires may reflect thyroid immune responses. In cross-validation, a model built on a 13 V-J signature told ophthalmopathy apart from stable hyperthyroidism with approximately 90% sensitivity and around 84% specificity, and in testing the same model reached 80%/75%. Sample size was not statistically predetermined, and blinding of investigators to group allocation was not performed. In validation, the model predicted progression to ophthalmopathy with about 71% sensitivity and less than 80% specificity, a median of about six months before onset.

V and J are truncated by 3 bases and 13 bases respectively, leaving an intervening sequence of 15 bases. The CDR1 and CDR2 encoded by the germline V gene (reference sequence) are SGHAT and FQDESV. The CDR3 goes from the cysteine to the phenylalanine over 12 residues. Left in the record is the CDR3 DNA by itself, 36 bases read in frame from the first base. Stable Graves' hyperthyroidism was defined as the absence of progression to ophthalmopathy over 18 months of follow-up. Hyperthyroidism patients were newly diagnosed, with disease duration under 2 months, and aged 18 to 65 years. Patients with uncontrolled infections, other autoimmune diseases, pregnancy or lactation were excluded. Clinical symptoms, serum thyroxine and TRAb, thyroid ultrasound, and orbital computed tomography formed the basis for the diagnoses. Ficoll-Paque density gradient centrifugation was used to isolate PBMCs from around 10 ml of fresh peripheral blood. Trizol reagent was used to extract total RNA, and RNA quality was then checked on an Agilent 2100 Bioanalyzer.

The sequencing sample was made of blood. This TCR was sampled from a woman aged 18-35 years with Graves' hyperthyroidism. The chain links TRBV11-1 with TRBJ1-2; a confident D gene designation cannot be given. CDR3 protein: CASSFRNSDPTF. Here is the DNA: TGTGCCAGCAGCTTCCGGAATTCGGACCCCACCTTC.